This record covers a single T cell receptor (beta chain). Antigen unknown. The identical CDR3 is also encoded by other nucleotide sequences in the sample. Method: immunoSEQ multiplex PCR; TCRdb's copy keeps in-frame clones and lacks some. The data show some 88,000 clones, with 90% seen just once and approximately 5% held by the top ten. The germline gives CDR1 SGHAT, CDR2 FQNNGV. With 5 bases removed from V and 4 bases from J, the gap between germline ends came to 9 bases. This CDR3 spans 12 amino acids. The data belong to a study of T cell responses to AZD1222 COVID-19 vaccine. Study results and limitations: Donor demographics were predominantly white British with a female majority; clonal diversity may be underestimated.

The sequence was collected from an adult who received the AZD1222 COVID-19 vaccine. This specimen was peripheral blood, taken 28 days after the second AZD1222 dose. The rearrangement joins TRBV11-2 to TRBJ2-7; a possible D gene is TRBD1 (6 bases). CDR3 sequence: CASSLTGYEQYF. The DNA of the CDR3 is TGTGCCAGCAGCCTAACAGGGTACGAGCAGTACTTC.